What follows is one T cell receptor (beta chain) and its context. Antigen specificity is unknown. J was trimmed by 5 bases and V by 7 bases; bases with no gene match: 14. CDR3 length: 16 residues. The data derive from a study of T cells in Graves' hyperthyroidism and ophthalmopathy. Study results and caveats: Appearing also in blood were most of the thyroid clonotypes expanded above 0.001. Before onset, by a median of approximately 6.2 months, the model predicted ophthalmopathy.

TCR beta CDR3 region amplification was performed from RNA transcripts. In the first-round RT-PCR of the TCR CDR3, the HTBI primer set was used. TCRdb re-analysed the multiplex PCR reads in MiXCR, keeping a single row per CDR3 protein. This table holds under 450,000 distinct CDR3 sequences, approximately 18% found once. This receptor was obtained from a woman aged 25-40 years with Graves' hyperthyroidism that later progressed to Graves' ophthalmopathy. V usage is TRBV12-3 or TRBV12-4 and J usage is TRBJ1-1; the match to TRBD1 covers 9 bases. Sequencing was carried out using blood. The CDR3 DNA follows: TGTGCCAGCATTCGCCGGAACAGGGGGCAGGGGACTGAAGCTTTCTTT. Translating it yields CASIRRNRGQGTEAFF.